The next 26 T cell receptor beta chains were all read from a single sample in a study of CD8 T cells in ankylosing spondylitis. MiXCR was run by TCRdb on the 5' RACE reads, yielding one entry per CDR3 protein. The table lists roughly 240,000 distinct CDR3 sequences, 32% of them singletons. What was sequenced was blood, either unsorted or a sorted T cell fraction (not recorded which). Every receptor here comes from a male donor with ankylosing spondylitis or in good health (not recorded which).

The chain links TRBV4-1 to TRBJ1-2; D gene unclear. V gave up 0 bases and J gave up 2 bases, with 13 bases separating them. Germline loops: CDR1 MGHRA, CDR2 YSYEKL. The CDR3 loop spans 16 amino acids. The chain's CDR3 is CASSQDAGTGNYGYTF. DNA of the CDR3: TGCGCCAGCAGCCAAGACGCGGGTACGGGAAACTATGGCTACACCTTC.

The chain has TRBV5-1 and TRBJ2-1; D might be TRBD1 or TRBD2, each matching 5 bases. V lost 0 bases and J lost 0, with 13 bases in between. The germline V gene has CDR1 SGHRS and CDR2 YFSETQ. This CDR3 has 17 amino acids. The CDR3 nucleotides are TGCGCCAGCAGCTTGGACTTGGGGGTTACCTCCTACAATGAGCAGTTCTTC. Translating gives CASSLDLGVTSYNEQFF.

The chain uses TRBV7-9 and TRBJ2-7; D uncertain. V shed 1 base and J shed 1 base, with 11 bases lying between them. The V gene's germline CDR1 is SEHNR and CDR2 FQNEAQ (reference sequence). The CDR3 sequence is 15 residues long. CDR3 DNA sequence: TGTGCCAGCAGCTTAGACGTGGGCCCTTCCTACGAGCAGTACTTC. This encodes CASSLDVGPSYEQYF.

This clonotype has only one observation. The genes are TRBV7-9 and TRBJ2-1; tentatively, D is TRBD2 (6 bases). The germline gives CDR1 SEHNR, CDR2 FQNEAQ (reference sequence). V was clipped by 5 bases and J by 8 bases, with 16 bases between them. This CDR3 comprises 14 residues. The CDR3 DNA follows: TGTGCCAGCAGCCATTCCTTATCGGGGGATGAGCAGTTCTTC. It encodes CASSHSLSGDEQFF. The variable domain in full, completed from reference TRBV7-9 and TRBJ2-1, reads DTGVSQNPRHKITKRGQNVTFRCDPISEHNRLYWYRQTLGQGPEFLTYFQNEAQLEKSRLLSDRFSAERPKGSFSTLEIQRTEQGDSAMYLCASSHSLSGDEQFFGPGTRLTVL.

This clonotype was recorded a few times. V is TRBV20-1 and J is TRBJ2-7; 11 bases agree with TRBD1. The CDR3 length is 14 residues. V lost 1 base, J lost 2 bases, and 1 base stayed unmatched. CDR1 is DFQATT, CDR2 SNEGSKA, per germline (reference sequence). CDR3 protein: CSARVGQGAYEQYF. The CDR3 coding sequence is TGCAGTGCTAGAGTGGGACAGGGGGCCTACGAGCAGTACTTC.

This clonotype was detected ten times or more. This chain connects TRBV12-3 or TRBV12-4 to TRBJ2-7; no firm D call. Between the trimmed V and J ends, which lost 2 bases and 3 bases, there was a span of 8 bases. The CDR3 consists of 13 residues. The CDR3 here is CASSLKTYYEQYF. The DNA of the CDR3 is TGTGCCAGCAGTTTAAAAACCTACTACGAGCAGTACTTC.

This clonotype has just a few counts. The CDR3 DNA reads as TGCAGCGTTGGTTGGGGCGGGGACTCCTACAATGAGCAGTTCTTC. Amino acids: CSVGWGGDSYNEQFF. The V gene is TRBV29-1, the J gene TRBJ2-1, with D possibly being TRBD2 (6 bases). This CDR3 is 15 amino acids long. Per germline, CDR1 SQVTM and CDR2 ANQGSEA. Trimming took off 4 bases at V and 0 bases at J, with 13 bases between the two ends.

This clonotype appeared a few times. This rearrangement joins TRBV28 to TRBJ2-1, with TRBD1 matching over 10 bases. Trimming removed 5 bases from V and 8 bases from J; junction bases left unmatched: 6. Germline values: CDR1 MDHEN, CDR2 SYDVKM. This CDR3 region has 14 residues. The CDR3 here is CASSPTGGRDEQFF. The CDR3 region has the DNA TGTGCCAGCAGTCCGACAGGGGGCAGGGATGAGCAGTTCTTC.

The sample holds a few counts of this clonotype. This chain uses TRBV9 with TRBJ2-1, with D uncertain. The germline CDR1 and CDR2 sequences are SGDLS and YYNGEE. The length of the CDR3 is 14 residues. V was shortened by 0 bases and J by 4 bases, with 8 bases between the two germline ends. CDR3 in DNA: TGTGCCAGCAGCGTAGAAGGCAGTTACAATGAGCAGTTCTTC. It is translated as CASSVEGSYNEQFF.

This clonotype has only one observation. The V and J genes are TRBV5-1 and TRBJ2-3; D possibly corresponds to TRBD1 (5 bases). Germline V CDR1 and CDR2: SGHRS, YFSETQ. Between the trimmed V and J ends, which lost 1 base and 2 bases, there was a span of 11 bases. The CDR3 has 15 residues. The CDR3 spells CASSLHRSHTDTQYF. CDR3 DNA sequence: TGCGCCAGCAGCTTGCACAGGAGCCACACAGATACGCAGTATTTT.

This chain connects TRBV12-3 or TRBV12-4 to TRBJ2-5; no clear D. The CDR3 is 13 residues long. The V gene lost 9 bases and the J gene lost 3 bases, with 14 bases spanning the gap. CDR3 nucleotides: TGTGCCAGTTTAGGAAGGTTAAAAGAGACCCAGTACTTC. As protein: CASLGRLKETQYF.

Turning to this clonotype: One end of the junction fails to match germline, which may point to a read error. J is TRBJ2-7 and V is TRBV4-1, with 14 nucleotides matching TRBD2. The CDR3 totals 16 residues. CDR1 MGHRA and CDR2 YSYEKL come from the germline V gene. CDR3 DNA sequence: TGCTCCAGCAGCCCCCTGGGACTAGCGGGGGAAGTCGAGCAGTACTTC. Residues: CSSSPLGLAGEVEQYF.

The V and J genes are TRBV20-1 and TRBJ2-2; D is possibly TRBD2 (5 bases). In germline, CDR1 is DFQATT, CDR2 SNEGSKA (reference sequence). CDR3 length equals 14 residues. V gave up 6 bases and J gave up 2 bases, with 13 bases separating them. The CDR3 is CSAQVDLNTGELFF. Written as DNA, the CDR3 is TGCAGTGCCCAGGTGGACTTAAACACCGGGGAGCTGTTTTTT.

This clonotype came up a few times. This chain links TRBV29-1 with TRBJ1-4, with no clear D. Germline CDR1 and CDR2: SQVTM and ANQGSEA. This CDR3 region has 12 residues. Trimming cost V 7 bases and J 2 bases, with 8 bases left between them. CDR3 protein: CSARETNEKLFF. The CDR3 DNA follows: TGCAGCGCCCGGGAGACTAATGAAAAACTGTTTTTT.

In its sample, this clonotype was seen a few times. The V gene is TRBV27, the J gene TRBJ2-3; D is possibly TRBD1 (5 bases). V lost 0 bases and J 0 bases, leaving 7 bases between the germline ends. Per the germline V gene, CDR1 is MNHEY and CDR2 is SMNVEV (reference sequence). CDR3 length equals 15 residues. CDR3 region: CASSLSGDSTDTQYF. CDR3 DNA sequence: TGTGCCAGCAGTTTATCAGGGGATAGCACAGATACGCAGTATTTT.

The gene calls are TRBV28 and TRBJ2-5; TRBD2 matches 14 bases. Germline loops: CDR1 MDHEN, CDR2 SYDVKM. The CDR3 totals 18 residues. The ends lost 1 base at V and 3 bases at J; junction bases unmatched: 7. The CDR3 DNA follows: TGTGCCAGCAGTTTATCCGGACTAGCGGGGGGTTCTGAAGAGACCCAGTACTTC. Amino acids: CASSLSGLAGGSEETQYF.

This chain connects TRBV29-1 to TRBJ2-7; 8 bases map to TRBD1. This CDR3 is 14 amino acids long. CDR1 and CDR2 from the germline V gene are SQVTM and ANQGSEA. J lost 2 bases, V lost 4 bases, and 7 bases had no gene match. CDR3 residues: CSVAGDRRTYEQYF. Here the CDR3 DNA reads TGCAGCGTTGCGGGGGACAGGCGCACCTACGAGCAGTACTTC.

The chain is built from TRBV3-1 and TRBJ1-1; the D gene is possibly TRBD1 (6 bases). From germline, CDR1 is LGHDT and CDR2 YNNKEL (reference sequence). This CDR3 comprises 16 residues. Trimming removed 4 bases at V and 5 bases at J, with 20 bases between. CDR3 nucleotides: TGTGCCAGCAGCCCCAGTGGGGGCAGGGAATTAACTGAAGCTTTCTTT. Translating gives CASSPSGGRELTEAFF. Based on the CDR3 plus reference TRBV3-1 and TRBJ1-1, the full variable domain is DTAVSQTPKYLVTQMGNDKSIKCEQNLGHDTMYWYKQDSKKFLKIMFSYNNKELIINETVPNRFSPKSPDKAHLNLHINSLELGDSAVYFCASSPSGGRELTEAFFGQGTRLTVV.

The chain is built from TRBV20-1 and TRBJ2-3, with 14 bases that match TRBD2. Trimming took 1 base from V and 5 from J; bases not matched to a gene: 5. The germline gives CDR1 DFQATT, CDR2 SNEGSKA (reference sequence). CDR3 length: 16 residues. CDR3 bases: TGCAGTGCTAGAGGACTAGCGGGGGGGCCGCTAGATACGCAGTATTTT. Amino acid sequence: CSARGLAGGPLDTQYF.

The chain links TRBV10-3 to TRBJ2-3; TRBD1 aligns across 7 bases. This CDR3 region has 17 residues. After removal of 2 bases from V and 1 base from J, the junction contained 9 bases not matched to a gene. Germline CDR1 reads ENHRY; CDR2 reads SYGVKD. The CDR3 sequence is CAISEATGVRGTDTQYF. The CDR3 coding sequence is TGTGCCATCAGTGAGGCTACAGGGGTTCGGGGCACAGATACGCAGTATTTT.

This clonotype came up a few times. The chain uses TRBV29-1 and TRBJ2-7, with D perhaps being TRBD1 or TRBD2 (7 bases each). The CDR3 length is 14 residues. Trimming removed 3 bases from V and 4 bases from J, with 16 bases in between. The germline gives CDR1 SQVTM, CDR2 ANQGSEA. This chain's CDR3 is CSVEADREGYEQYF. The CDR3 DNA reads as TGCAGCGTTGAGGCCGACAGGGAGGGTTACGAGCAGTACTTC.

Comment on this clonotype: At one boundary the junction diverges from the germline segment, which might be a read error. CDR3 region: CASSLQGPNTEAFF. The CDR3 region has the DNA TGCGCCAGCAGCTTACAGGGACCGAACACTGAAGCTTTCTTC. The chain combines TRBV5-1 with TRBJ1-1, with D maybe TRBD1 (6 bases). The germline CDR1 and CDR2 sequences are SGHRS and YFSETQ. The length of the CDR3 is 14 residues.

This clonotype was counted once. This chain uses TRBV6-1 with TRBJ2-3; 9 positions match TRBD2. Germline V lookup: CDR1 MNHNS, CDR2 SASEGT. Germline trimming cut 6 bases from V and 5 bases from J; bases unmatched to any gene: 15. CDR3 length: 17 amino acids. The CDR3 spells CASSPVLIAGAGDTQYF. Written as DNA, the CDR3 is TGTGCCAGCAGCCCGGTCCTGATAGCGGGGGCTGGAGATACGCAGTATTTT.

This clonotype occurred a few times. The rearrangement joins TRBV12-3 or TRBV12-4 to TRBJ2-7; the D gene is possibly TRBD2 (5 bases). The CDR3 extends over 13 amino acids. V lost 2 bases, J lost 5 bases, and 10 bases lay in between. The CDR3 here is CASSLSRGDEQYF. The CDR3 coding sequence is TGTGCCAGCAGTTTATCCCGGGGAGACGAGCAGTACTTC.

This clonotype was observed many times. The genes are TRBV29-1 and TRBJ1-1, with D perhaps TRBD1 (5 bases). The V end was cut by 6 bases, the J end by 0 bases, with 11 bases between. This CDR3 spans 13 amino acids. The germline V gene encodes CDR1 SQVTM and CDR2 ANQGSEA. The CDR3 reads CSVNQGVNTEAFF. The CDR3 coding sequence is TGCAGCGTAAACCAGGGTGTGAACACTGAAGCTTTCTTT.

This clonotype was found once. The CDR3 here is CASSRLALEQYF. The CDR3 DNA reads TGTGCCAGCAGCCGCCTAGCGCTCGAGCAGTACTTC. The chain links TRBV28 to TRBJ2-7; possibly TRBD2 for D (6 bases). The CDR3 loop spans 12 amino acids. The V gene's germline CDR1 is MDHEN and CDR2 SYDVKM. V was cut by 6 bases and J by 6 bases, with 12 bases left in between.